This T cell receptor (beta chain) was identified in a study of T cell responses to AZD1222 COVID-19 vaccine (dated by TCRdb to the early 2020s). Regarding the research as a whole: AZD1222 recipients whose second dose came at about 4 weeks and those whose second dose came at about 12 weeks were combined into one group, since spike-specific TCR depth and breadth did not differ between the two schedules. Enrollment into the trials was organized by age into subgroups of 18-55, 56-69 and 70-plus years, and those subgroups contained 148, 28 and 57 TCR-sequenced participants, respectively. TCR sequencing was performed for 233 trial participants, of whom 200 to 220 were given two doses of AZD1222 and around 26 were given two doses of MenACWY control vaccine.

Beyond this particular receptor, the publication reports: Reportedly, almost half of the unique spike-specific TCRs recognized epitopes lying outside the regions that are mutated in the B.1.351 and B.1.1.7 variants. In the small 56-69-year group, the increase in depth fell short of significance, most likely because of low power. Conclusions about previously exposed vaccinees are limited, since just five or six AZD1222 recipients were seropositive for SARS-CoV-2 at baseline. Spike-specific TCR breadth and depth rose significantly after two AZD1222 doses compared with day 0 and with MenACWY recipients. Because no samples from the day 14 peak response were available, repertoires could be characterized only after the peak T cell response. Participants were mostly white British, with more females than males. The authors suggested clonal diversity may have been underestimated. The vaccine-associated CD4 TCRs covered the entire spike protein, and the dominant responses fell in regions 160-218 and 743-854.

Read against the paper, the sample's time point label means: baseline before first vaccination. Samples from vaccinated people were obtained from the UK trials COV001 and COV002, which included a single-blind randomized controlled phase 2/3 trial of AZD1222 (ChAdOx1 nCoV-19) in healthy adults. Trial participant PBMC samples were collected at day 0 and day 28 after the second dose for TCRbeta chain sequencing. From the cysteine up to the phenylalanine, the CDR3 has a length of 17 residues. The DNA shown is the 51-base CDR3, in frame from base 1. From a lookup of the germline V gene, CDR1 and CDR2 are LGHNA and YSLEER. Relative to germline, V is 0 bases shorter and J is 0 bases shorter, with 11 bases between their ends. About this clone itself: What antigen it recognizes has not been identified. The input lacks base qualities; no much larger clone sits a single base away.

The CDR3 regions of human TCRbeta chains were subjected to immunosequencing. The original pipeline was this. TCRs in the repertoires were compared against a reference library of SARS-CoV-2-specific TCRs that had been generated with the MIRA antigen-specificity platform. Breadth was defined as the fraction of unique TCRs that were SARS-CoV-2-associated, and depth was defined as the fraction of total T cells that were SARS-CoV-2-associated. Using the MIRA data, each spike-specific TCR was assigned both to the spike region to which the TCR was reactive and to a CD4 or CD8 class. Log10-transformed breadth and depth values were compared by one-way ANOVA with Sidak's multiple comparisons tests. The immuneACCESS repertoire file appears here via TCRdb, limited to in-frame rearrangements. These files lack a portion of the clones; in checked studies, under half of the deficit traces to unresolved V genes, and the cause of the others is not known. V and J calls and clone size are copied from that table; D and trimming were computed from the DNA. Here the sample has more than 150,000 clones; about 90% occur a single time. Approximately 0.49% of the sample lies in the top ten.

This TCR came from an adult in good health. The specimen comprised peripheral blood, sampled on day 0 of AZD1222 vaccination. The chain was built from TRBV4-3 and TRBJ1-4; the D gene is not confidently resolved. The DNA reads as follows: TGCGCCAGCAGCCAAGAGCTCCTTTTTGCAACTAATGAAAAACTGTTTTTT. The encoded protein is CASSQELLFATNEKLFF.